The 32 T cell receptor beta chains presented below share a single source sample, sequenced in a study of identical twins. TCRdb passed the 5' RACE reads through MiXCR, listing each CDR3 protein once. The sample lists roughly 350,000 distinct CDR3 sequences, roughly 9% occurring once. Sequenced input: naive T cells sorted from blood. Receptors were obtained from a woman between 50 and 59 years old in good health.

Remarks on this clonotype: The junction departs from the called germline gene at one end, perhaps through a read error. This chain joins TRBV20-1 and TRBJ2-3, with D unresolved. Germline V CDR1 and CDR2: DFQATT, SNEGSKA (reference sequence). The CDR3 is 12 residues long. CDR3 nucleotide sequence: TGCAGTGCTAGAGATCGAGGACCGCTGGTGGATTTT. Its translation: CSARDRGPLVDF.

There are many counts of this clonotype. The chain employs TRBV27 and TRBJ1-2, with TRBD1 as a possible D gene (5 bases). CDR1 MNHEY and CDR2 SMNVEV come from the germline V gene (reference sequence). The CDR3 has 16 residues. V lost 7 bases and J lost 4, with 22 bases in between. The CDR3: CASNGTGHSTCYGYTF. The CDR3, as DNA: TGTGCCAGCAACGGAACCGGACATTCCACGTGCTATGGCTACACCTTC.

The chain uses TRBV12-3 or TRBV12-4 and TRBJ2-1; 8 bases agree with TRBD1. J lost 4 bases, V lost 6 bases, and 8 bases had no gene match. The CDR3 is 15 amino acids. CDR3 amino acids: CASRLPRDRYNEQFF. DNA for the CDR3: TGTGCCAGCAGGCTGCCCCGGGACAGGTACAATGAGCAGTTCTTC.

In this sample, this clonotype turned up a few times. The chain has TRBV7-3 and TRBJ2-1; 7 bases are shared with TRBD2. The CDR3 is 13 amino acids. Per germline, CDR1 SGHTA and CDR2 FQGTGA. V shed 2 bases and J 8 bases; nucleotides not matched to a gene: 3. CDR3 protein: CASSLRGVDEQFF. The DNA of the CDR3 is TGTGCCAGCAGCTTACGGGGGGTGGATGAGCAGTTCTTC.

This clonotype was observed a few times. The chain is built from TRBV20-1 and TRBJ2-7, with TRBD2 as a possible D gene (7 bases). Trimming pared 2 bases from V and 5 bases from J, leaving 19 bases between. CDR1 and CDR2 from the germline V gene are DFQATT and SNEGSKA (reference sequence). The CDR3 contains 15 residues. The CDR3 DNA is TGCAGTGCTAGAAGGACGGGGGGCTCCGGCCACGAGCAGTACTTC. This gives the protein CSARRTGGSGHEQYF.

This clonotype has ten or more counts. The chain has TRBV6-1 and TRBJ1-5, with TRBD1 as a possible D gene (5 bases). Trimming took 6 bases from V and 0 from J, leaving 12 bases between them. CDR1 and CDR2 from the germline V gene are MNHNS and SASEGT. The CDR3 covers 15 residues. The DNA of the CDR3 is TGTGCCAGCAGATTGACAGCATATAGCAATCAGCCCCAGCATTTT. Translated: CASRLTAYSNQPQHF.

The chain uses TRBV29-1 and TRBJ2-2; tentative D call: TRBD1 (6 bases). Trimming cost V 7 bases and J 3 bases, with 21 bases left between them. The CDR3 is 16 amino acids. Looked up from germline, CDR1 is SQVTM and CDR2 is ANQGSEA. Here the CDR3 reads CSALTPGATHTGELFF. CDR3 nucleotides: TGCAGCGCCCTAACCCCAGGGGCTACCCACACCGGGGAGCTGTTTTTT.

The chain carries TRBV20-1 and TRBJ2-7; 10 nucleotides match TRBD1. V shed 3 bases, J shed 3 bases, and the junction held 8 bases outside the gene matches. Germline V gene sequence: CDR1 DFQATT, CDR2 SNEGSKA (reference sequence). CDR3 size: 15 residues. The CDR3 loop reads CSASGGTGDFYEQYF. CDR3 in DNA: TGCAGTGCTAGCGGCGGGACAGGGGATTTCTACGAGCAGTACTTC.

V is TRBV6-1 and J is TRBJ2-7; 8 bases line up with TRBD2. Germline CDR1 and CDR2: MNHNS and SASEGT. Trimming at V came to 3 bases and at J to 7 bases, leaving 11 bases not matched to a gene. The CDR3 extends over 15 amino acids. CDR3 sequence: CASSDRLARLGEQYF. In DNA, the CDR3 is TGTGCCAGCAGTGATAGACTAGCGAGATTGGGGGAGCAGTACTTC.

This clonotype was seen many times. The J gene is TRBJ2-2, the V gene TRBV4-1; a weak D match, TRBD2 (5 bases). Trimming left V 3 bases short and J 2 bases short, with 10 bases between. The CDR3 contains 15 residues. CDR1 is MGHRA, CDR2 YSYEKL, per germline. The CDR3 loop is CASSHGLPNTGELFF. CDR3 coding DNA: TGCGCCAGCAGCCATGGACTTCCAAACACCGGGGAGCTGTTTTTT.

V usage is TRBV7-3 and J usage is TRBJ2-7; D perhaps matches TRBD1 (5 bases). CDR3 length: 13 amino acids. Germline V CDR1 and CDR2: SGHTA, FQGTGA. Trimming cost V 2 bases and J 5 bases, with 10 bases left between them. CDR3: CASSLDRSNEQYF. The DNA for the CDR3 is TGTGCCAGCAGCTTAGACAGATCTAACGAGCAGTACTTC.

J is TRBJ2-7 and V is TRBV9, with a weak D call TRBD1 (7 bases). CDR1 SGDLS and CDR2 YYNGEE come from the germline V gene. With 0 bases removed from V and 7 bases from J, the gap between germline ends came to 17 bases. CDR3 length: 15 amino acids. The CDR3 DNA follows: TGTGCCAGCAGCGTAGACGGACAGGCGGGGAGGGAGCAGTACTTC. Translation: CASSVDGQAGREQYF.

J is TRBJ2-7 and V is TRBV10-1, with TRBD1 matching 9 bases. The CDR3 sequence is 14 residues long. V lost 7 bases to trimming and J lost 5 bases; unmatched junction nucleotides: 9. Germline V gene lookup returns CDR1 WNHNN and CDR2 SYGVQD (reference sequence). The CDR3 DNA reads TGCGCCAGCATTCTACGGGACAGGGTCCACGAGCAGTACTTC. It translates to CASILRDRVHEQYF.

There are many counts of this clonotype. The chain has TRBV5-1 and TRBJ2-3, with 7 bases aligning to TRBD1. This CDR3 is 17 amino acids long. V lost 4 bases to trimming and J lost 6 bases; unmatched junction nucleotides: 17. CDR1 and CDR2 (germline): SGHRS, YFSETQ. CDR3 DNA: TGCGCCAGCAGCAACAACAGGGGACCCCATCCCGGGGATACGCAGTATTTT. Residues: CASSNNRGPHPGDTQYF.

The chain joins TRBV23-1 to TRBJ1-5, with D possibly TRBD1 on 6 matching bases. TRBV23-1 carries the ORF label, with uncertain function. The germline V and J ends were trimmed by 6 bases and 6 bases, with 21 bases remaining between them. The CDR3 is 16 residues long. The CDR3 protein is CASSRTGTPVGQPQHF. CDR3 bases: TGCGCCAGCAGCAGGACCGGGACACCGGTGGGTCAGCCCCAGCATTTT.

This clonotype showed up many times. The chain couples TRBV3-1 to TRBJ1-1; D remains ambiguous. Germline values: CDR1 LGHDT, CDR2 YNNKEL (reference sequence). Trimming removed 5 bases from V and 3 bases from J, with 4 bases in between. CDR3 length equals 11 residues. The CDR3 region has the DNA TGTGCCAGCAGCTCGTACACTGAAGCTTTCTTT. It is translated as CASSSYTEAFF.

This clonotype was detected a few times. The V gene is TRBV7-9, the J gene TRBJ2-7; either TRBD1 or TRBD2 may fit D (7 bases each). CDR3 length equals 13 residues. Trimming removed 5 bases from V and 7 bases from J, with 15 bases in between. In germline, CDR1 is SEHNR, CDR2 FQNEAQ (reference sequence). This CDR3 is CASSRRQGGEQYF. The CDR3, as DNA: TGTGCCAGCAGCCGCAGACAGGGAGGGGAGCAGTACTTC.

The chain has TRBV10-3 and TRBJ2-1, with D perhaps TRBD2 (6 bases). Per the germline V gene, CDR1 is ENHRY and CDR2 is SYGVKD. CDR3 length: 15 residues. Trimming stripped 0 bases from V and 8 bases from J, with 14 bases between. The CDR3 DNA reads as TGTGCCATCAGTGAGTCGGGAGGCATGGGCGATGAGCAGTTCTTC. It is translated as CAISESGGMGDEQFF.

This clonotype came up a few times. The chain has TRBV7-6 and TRBJ2-1; D is tentatively TRBD1 or TRBD2 (5 bases each). CDR3 length equals 15 residues. Trimming took off 3 bases at V and 1 base at J, with 10 bases between the two ends. The germline CDR1 and CDR2 sequences are SGHVS and FNYEAQ. CDR3 coding DNA: TGTGCCAGCAGCTTGGGGACGTATTCCTACAATGAGCAGTTCTTC. This sequence encodes CASSLGTYSYNEQFF.

This clonotype appeared many times. The V call is TRBV10-3, the J call TRBJ2-2, with D uncertain. The V gene lost 6 bases and the J gene lost 1 base, with 15 bases spanning the gap. Germline CDR1 ENHRY, CDR2 SYGVKD. The CDR3 is 16 amino acids. The CDR3 loop is CAIRTSTNLNTGELFF. The CDR3 DNA reads as TGTGCCATCAGAACCTCCACTAACTTGAACACCGGGGAGCTGTTTTTT.

The gene calls are TRBV7-2 and TRBJ2-1, with D possibly being TRBD2 (6 bases). V lost 2 bases and J 12 bases, leaving 11 bases between the germline ends. The germline gives CDR1 SGHTA, CDR2 FQGNSA. The CDR3 runs to 12 residues. CDR3 sequence (DNA): TGTGCCAGCAGCTTACAGGGAGGTGTGCAGTTCTTC. Translated: CASSLQGGVQFF.

This clonotype was recorded many times. The gene calls are TRBV11-2 and TRBJ1-2, with D unresolved. Germline V lookup: CDR1 SGHAT, CDR2 FQNNGV. V shed 4 bases and J shed 8 bases, with 17 bases lying between them. The CDR3 consists of 14 residues. CDR3 coding DNA: TGTGCCAGCAGCTCCCCCTCGCTAAAGGACGGCTACACCTTC. Residues: CASSSPSLKDGYTF.

This clonotype was observed a single time. The chain combines TRBV20-1 with TRBJ2-7, with TRBD2 matching over 8 bases. CDR1 DFQATT and CDR2 SNEGSKA come from the germline V gene (reference sequence). CDR3 size: 17 residues. Germline trimming cut 0 bases from V and 1 base from J; bases unmatched to any gene: 11. In DNA form, the CDR3 reads TGCAGTGCTAGAGATGTCCTGAGTAGCGGGAAATCCTACGAGCAGTACTTC. The encoded protein is CSARDVLSSGKSYEQYF.

This clonotype appeared many times. This chain uses TRBV5-1 with TRBJ2-7; maybe TRBD2 (5 bases). The V gene lost 2 bases and the J gene lost 2 bases, with 14 bases spanning the gap. Germline CDR1 and CDR2: SGHRS and YFSETQ. The length of the CDR3 is 15 residues. CDR3 nucleotides: TGCGCCAGCAGCTTCGGGGAGAAACCCACCTACGAGCAGTACTTC. Its translation: CASSFGEKPTYEQYF.

This clonotype was found a few times. This rearrangement joins TRBV5-4 to TRBJ2-2, with D possibly being TRBD1 or TRBD2 (6 bases each). V was shortened by 0 bases and J by 5 bases, with 14 bases between the two germline ends. CDR1 and CDR2 (germline): SGHNT, YYREEE (reference sequence). CDR3 length equals 16 residues. The CDR3 DNA reads TGTGCCAGCAGCTTGGAAGCCCGAGGGGGGACCGGGGAGCTGTTTTTT. Protein: CASSLEARGGTGELFF.

This clonotype was picked up a small number of times. The chain couples TRBV7-9 to TRBJ2-5; maybe TRBD2 (5 bases). The CDR3 sequence is 14 residues long. Germline V gene sequence: CDR1 SEHNR, CDR2 FQNEAQ (reference sequence). With 5 bases removed from V and 3 bases from J, the gap between germline ends came to 13 bases. The CDR3 DNA reads TGTGCCAGCAGCCTCGACTACAAAGAAGAGACCCAGTACTTC. Amino acids: CASSLDYKEETQYF.

This clonotype has more than one count but fewer than ten. V is TRBV2 and J is TRBJ1-1; unclear D gene. Germline CDR1 is SNHLY and CDR2 is FYNNEI. This CDR3 region has 13 residues. V dropped 6 bases and J dropped 0 bases, with 8 bases sitting between them. The CDR3 sequence: CASRVPMNTEAFF. CDR3 coding DNA: TGTGCCAGCAGGGTCCCTATGAACACTGAAGCTTTCTTT.

This clonotype has ten or more counts. The chain employs TRBV5-1 and TRBJ1-2; 8 bases line up with TRBD1. V shed 3 bases and J 7 bases; nucleotides not matched to a gene: 8. There are 14 residues in the CDR3. Per germline, CDR1 SGHRS and CDR2 YFSETQ. CDR3 residues: CASSSDRGLSGYTF. For the CDR3, the DNA is TGCGCCAGCAGCTCCGACAGGGGATTAAGTGGCTACACCTTC.

For this clonotype: A much bigger clone sits one base away, suggesting this may be a read error. Given the absence of the conserved phenylalanine or tryptophan at the CDR3 end, a read error is likely. The CDR3 DNA reads TGTGCCAGCAGTCTGAGGGAAGGGGCCCATCAGCCCCAGCATTGT. This encodes CASSLREGAHQPQHC. The chain is built from TRBV12-3 or TRBV12-4 and TRBJ1-5, with D possibly TRBD1 on 5 matching bases. V lost 5 bases to trimming and J lost 5 bases, with 16 bases between them. The CDR3 is 15 residues long.

This chain links TRBV18 with TRBJ2-5; D remains unclear. Trimming took off 0 bases at V and 10 bases at J, with 12 bases between the two ends. Germline V CDR1 and CDR2: KGHSH, LQKENI. CDR3 length equals 13 residues. The CDR3 loop reads CASSPPVGWSQYF. The CDR3 nucleotides are TGTGCCAGCTCACCACCTGTGGGTTGGAGCCAGTACTTC.

This clonotype was observed a few times. The V and J genes are TRBV12-3 or TRBV12-4 and TRBJ1-5, with D possibly being TRBD1 (5 bases). The length of the CDR3 is 14 residues. The V end was cut by 1 base, the J end by 3 bases, with 7 bases between. The CDR3 coding sequence is TGTGCCAGCAGTTTAGTACAGGCCAATCAGCCCCAGCATTTT. Its translation: CASSLVQANQPQHF.

This clonotype appeared many times. The V call is TRBV10-3, the J call TRBJ2-1, with D possibly being TRBD1 (6 bases). The length of the CDR3 is 14 residues. Germline-derived CDR1 and CDR2 are ENHRY and SYGVKD. Between the trimmed V and J ends, which lost 7 bases and 4 bases, there was a span of 14 bases. CDR3 DNA sequence: TGTGCCATCAAGCCGGGACAACCGTACAATGAGCAGTTCTTC. This sequence encodes CAIKPGQPYNEQFF.